What follows are 27 T cell receptor beta chains derived from one specimen sequenced in a study of T cell responses to AZD1222 COVID-19 vaccine. Repertoires were generated with immunoSEQ multiplex PCR, while TCRdb's copy carries only in-frame clones and drops some. The sample includes fewer than 200,000 clones, around 90% seen only once; the top ten take around 5.8%. This material consisted of peripheral blood, taken on day 0 of AZD1222 vaccination. The receptors were gathered from an adult in good health.

This sequence joins TRBV28 and TRBJ1-2; unclear D gene. The CDR3 loop spans 12 amino acids. V lost 2 bases and J lost 5, with 6 bases in between. CDR1 is MDHEN, CDR2 SYDVKM, per germline. CDR3 nucleotides: TGTGCCAGCAGTTTAAGGCAGTATGGCTACACCTTC. Residues: CASSLRQYGYTF.

The chain employs TRBV5-4 and TRBJ1-4; possible D gene TRBD1, 5 bases. Trimming shortened V by 1 base and J by 3 bases, and 10 bases separated the two germline ends. Per germline, CDR1 SGHNT and CDR2 YYREEE (reference sequence). This CDR3 has 15 residues. For the CDR3, the DNA is TGTGCCAGCAGCTTGCAACCGGGGGCTAATGAAAAACTGTTTTTT. Translated: CASSLQPGANEKLFF.

This clone was seen a single time. The genes are TRBV6-5 and TRBJ2-3; 7 bases fit TRBD2. In germline, CDR1 is MNHEY, CDR2 SVGAGI. Trimming cost V 2 bases and J 0 bases; bases outside gene matches: 2. CDR3 length: 15 amino acids. As DNA, the CDR3 is TGTGCCAGCAGTTACACTAGCGCAAGCACAGATACGCAGTATTTT. Translated: CASSYTSASTDTQYF.

In DNA, the CDR3 is TGTGCCAGTAGTATACAGGGGACCTACGAGCAGTACTTC. Its translation is CASSIQGTYEQYF. V and J are TRBV19 and TRBJ2-7, with D perhaps TRBD1 (6 bases). Germline CDR1 is LNHDA and CDR2 is SQIVND (reference sequence). The CDR3 consists of 13 residues. The V gene lost 2 bases and the J gene lost 2 bases, with 7 bases spanning the gap.

This clone was picked up one time. V and J are TRBV6-2 or TRBV6-3 and TRBJ1-1; D is ambiguous. Trimming shortened V by 2 bases and J by 1 base, and 5 bases separated the two germline ends. The CDR3 consists of 13 residues. Germline V lookup: CDR1 MNHEY, CDR2 SVGEGT. CDR3 nucleotides: TGTGCCAGCAGTTACGTAGAGAACACTGAAGCTTTCTTT. Its protein is CASSYVENTEAFF.

In this sample, this clone turned up a few times. J is TRBJ1-2 and V is TRBV28, with 10 bases aligning to TRBD1. The CDR3 runs to 12 residues. Germline V gene lookup returns CDR1 MDHEN and CDR2 SYDVKM. Trimming took 6 bases from V and 8 from J; bases not matched to a gene: 3. Written as DNA, the CDR3 is TGTGCCAGCAGGGAGACAGGGGGCGGCTACACCTTC. As protein: CASRETGGGYTF.

The chain employs TRBV28 and TRBJ2-7; TRBD1 is a possible D gene (5 bases). There are 15 residues in the CDR3. With 3 bases removed from V and 0 bases from J, the gap between germline ends came to 12 bases. Germline-derived CDR1 and CDR2 are MDHEN and SYDVKM. DNA for the CDR3: TGTGCCAGCAGTTTCACCTACCAGGGCTCCTACGAGCAGTACTTC. It specifies CASSFTYQGSYEQYF.

The chain uses TRBV19 and TRBJ1-5; D not resolved. V shed 6 bases and J shed 4 bases, with 13 bases lying between them. The CDR3 sequence is 14 residues long. CDR1 LNHDA and CDR2 SQIVND come from the germline V gene (reference sequence). CDR3 amino acids: CASRKLTGNQPQHF. The CDR3 DNA follows: TGTGCCAGTAGAAAACTGACGGGGAATCAGCCCCAGCATTTT.

CDR3 residues: CASSQDLIAGETQYF. DNA of the CDR3: TGCGCCAGCAGCCAAGATTTAATAGCGGGGGAGACCCAGTACTTC. This chain joins TRBV4-3 and TRBJ2-5; 8 bases are a match to TRBD2. There are 15 residues in the CDR3. V trimming: 0 bases; J trimming: 5 bases; junction bases outside the gene matches: 5. In germline, CDR1 is LGHNA, CDR2 YSLEER.

The chain links TRBV7-2 to TRBJ2-7; the match to TRBD2 covers 7 bases. Losses at the gene ends were 1 base for V and 2 bases for J; bases not matched to a gene: 5. CDR1 SGHTA and CDR2 FQGNSA come from the germline V gene. CDR3 length: 15 amino acids. The CDR3 loop is CASSLGGTKTYEQYF. The CDR3 DNA reads TGTGCCAGCAGCTTAGGCGGGACTAAGACCTACGAGCAGTACTTC.

The chain couples TRBV29-1 to TRBJ2-5; 8 bases align to TRBD1. Trimming removed 7 bases from V and 2 bases from J; junction bases left unmatched: 9. Germline V gives CDR1 SQVTM, CDR2 ANQGSEA. The CDR3 contains 14 residues. The CDR3, as DNA: TGCAGCGCCTTGGACAGGGCCCGACAAGAGACCCAGTACTTC. It encodes CSALDRARQETQYF.

Comments on this clone: The sample contains more than one DNA sequence encoding this CDR3. V usage is TRBV29-1 and J usage is TRBJ2-7; 9 bases map to TRBD1. The J segment lost 3 bases and the V segment lost 6 bases, leaving 3 bases of the junction unmatched. Germline V gives CDR1 SQVTM, CDR2 ANQGSEA. The CDR3 runs 12 residues. The CDR3 DNA reads as TGCAGCGTAGAGGGACAGGGCTACGAGCAGTACTTC. Its protein is CSVEGQGYEQYF.

The rearrangement links TRBV12-3 or TRBV12-4 to TRBJ1-2, with unresolved D. The V end lost 7 bases, the J end lost 2 bases, and 11 bases lay between the germline ends. The CDR3 runs to 13 residues. CDR3 loop: CASTPYRNYGYTF. For the CDR3, the DNA is TGTGCCAGCACCCCCTACCGAAACTATGGCTACACCTTC.

V usage is TRBV27 and J usage is TRBJ1-6; D possibly corresponds to TRBD1 (6 bases). V was cut by 7 bases and J by 1 base, with 14 bases left in between. CDR3 length: 16 amino acids. The V gene's germline CDR1 is MNHEY and CDR2 SMNVEV (reference sequence). CDR3 nucleotides: TGTGCCAGCACCCCGGGGGGGCGTTCCTATAATTCACCCCTCCACTTT. Translation gives CASTPGGRSYNSPLHF.

This clone is medium-sized (0.01 to 0.1%). The rearrangement uses TRBV6-4 and TRBJ1-2; D gene ambiguous. Trimming took off 3 bases at V and 5 bases at J, with 7 bases between the two ends. The CDR3 is 12 residues long. Germline V gives CDR1 MRHNA, CDR2 SNTAGT. This CDR3 is CASSESGYGYTF. For the CDR3, the DNA is TGTGCCAGCAGTGAATCCGGGTATGGCTACACCTTC.

This clone was seen only once. The chain has TRBV18 and TRBJ2-2; TRBD1 matches 8 bases. With 6 bases clipped from V and 1 base from J, the junction kept 4 bases outside the gene matches. CDR3 length: 15 residues. Germline V gene lookup returns CDR1 KGHSH and CDR2 LQKENI. As DNA, the CDR3 is TGTGCCAGCTCCGTTGGGACAGGGAACACCGGGGAGCTGTTTTTT. This gives the protein CASSVGTGNTGELFF.

This rearrangement joins TRBV3-1 (or the pseudogene TRBV3-2) to TRBJ1-2; 7 bases fit TRBD1. Per germline, CDR1 LGHDT and CDR2 YNNKEL (reference sequence). The V segment lost 4 bases and the J segment 4 bases; nucleotides outside the gene matches: 9. The CDR3 length is 15 residues. The DNA of the CDR3 is TGTGCCAGCAGCCCAGGGGCCGGGACAGTCTATGGCTACACCTTC. Residues: CASSPGAGTVYGYTF.

In this sample, this clone turned up a few times. This chain links TRBV29-1 with TRBJ2-2; 8 positions match TRBD1. Germline CDR1 and CDR2: SQVTM and ANQGSEA. CDR3 length equals 14 residues. With V trimmed by 2 bases and J by 6 bases, 5 bases remained unmatched. The CDR3 is CSVESRGPAGELFF. CDR3 DNA: TGCAGCGTTGAATCCAGGGGGCCTGCCGGGGAGCTGTTTTTT.

The J gene is TRBJ2-2, the V gene TRBV18, with D unresolved. This CDR3 is 13 amino acids long. The V end lost 0 bases, the J end lost 3 bases, and 2 bases lay between the germline ends. The V gene's germline CDR1 is KGHSH and CDR2 LQKENI. The CDR3 coding sequence is TGTGCCAGCTCACCACCCCACACCGGGGAGCTGTTTTTT. This sequence encodes CASSPPHTGELFF.

This clone appeared once. Other DNA sequences in the sample encode the same CDR3. The rearrangement uses TRBV12-3 or TRBV12-4 and TRBJ2-7; D remains ambiguous. The CDR3 runs to 11 residues. V lost 4 bases and J lost 4, with 5 bases in between. The CDR3 DNA sequence: TGTGCCAGCAGTTCCGGGTACGAGCAGTACTTC. This codes for CASSSGYEQYF.

Only one count was recorded for this clone. The CDR3 loop is CASSERIRIYNEQFF. CDR3 DNA: TGCGCCAGCAGTGAACGCATTAGAATCTACAATGAGCAGTTCTTC. The chain uses TRBV10-2 and TRBJ2-1; D unclear. The CDR3 runs 15 residues. V lost 3 bases, J lost 3 bases, and 12 bases lay in between. The V gene's germline CDR1 is WSHSY and CDR2 SAAADI.

This chain connects TRBV2 to TRBJ2-1; the match to TRBD2 covers 9 bases. Germline V CDR1 and CDR2: SNHLY, FYNNEI. This CDR3 contains 14 residues. V lost 4 bases to trimming and J lost 3 bases; unmatched junction nucleotides: 1. The CDR3 coding sequence is TGTGCCAGCAGTGGACTAGCGGTCTACAATGAGCAGTTCTTC. This codes for CASSGLAVYNEQFF.

The V call is TRBV6-5, the J call TRBJ2-7; the D gene is possibly TRBD1 (6 bases). Trimming left V 0 bases short and J 0 bases short, with 9 bases between. Germline lookup yields CDR1 MNHEY and CDR2 SVGAGI. There are 15 residues in the CDR3. The CDR3 here is CASSYSRTVSYEQYF. CDR3 sequence (DNA): TGTGCCAGCAGTTACTCGAGGACAGTCTCCTACGAGCAGTACTTC.

The chain uses TRBV2 and TRBJ1-4; D gene uncertain. Germline V gives CDR1 SNHLY, CDR2 FYNNEI. V lost 6 bases and J lost 8, with 13 bases in between. The length of the CDR3 is 13 residues. The CDR3 here is CASRVDRPEKLFF. The CDR3 DNA reads TGTGCCAGCAGGGTAGACCGTCCAGAAAAACTGTTTTTT.

This clone was seen just once. The J gene is TRBJ1-4, the V gene TRBV2; 9 nucleotides line up with TRBD1. Germline V gives CDR1 SNHLY, CDR2 FYNNEI. The V segment lost 2 bases and the J segment 11 bases; nucleotides outside the gene matches: 6. The CDR3 spans 14 residues. CDR3 sequence: CASSELGQGEKLFF. DNA of the CDR3: TGTGCCAGCAGTGAATTGGGACAGGGAGAGAAACTGTTTTTT.

This chain links TRBV6-1 with TRBJ1-2, with no clear D. The CDR3 sequence is 11 residues long. Trimming took 6 bases from V and 3 from J, leaving 5 bases between them. Germline V gene data show CDR1 as MNHNS and CDR2 as SASEGT. CDR3 residues: CASSIDYGYTF. The CDR3 DNA follows: TGTGCCAGCAGCATAGACTATGGCTACACCTTC.

The J gene is TRBJ1-1, the V gene TRBV28; maybe TRBD1 (6 bases). The CDR3 has 14 amino acids. V was pared by 11 bases and J by 2 bases, with 18 bases between. The germline gives CDR1 MDHEN, CDR2 SYDVKM. The CDR3 sequence is CAVTRQVVNTEAFF. CDR3 DNA sequence: TGTGCCGTGACCCGACAGGTAGTAAACACTGAAGCTTTCTTT. Combining the CDR3 with reference TRBV28 and TRBJ1-1 gives the whole variable domain DVKVTQSSRYLVKRTGEKVFLECVQDMDHENMFWYRQDPGLGLRLIYFSYDVKMKEKGDIPEGYSVSREKKERFSLILESASTNQTSMYLCAVTRQVVNTEAFFGQGTRLTVV.